This TCR beta chain is from a study of human T cells and chemical hapten exposure (dated by TCRdb to 2020 to 2022). For the study in its entirety: For sensitization, 2% DPC in acetone was applied to a 2 cm by 2 cm area of upper inner arm skin. Libraries were combined into a pool for sequencing, and differences in TCR yield between samples came mainly from small differences in library volumes within the pool. Weekly therapeutic DPC doses were additionally applied to the scalp of patients throughout the roughly 23-week study period. The study tracked peripheral blood TCR repertoire changes in vivo during primary and secondary sensitization to the hapten diphenylcyclopropenone (DPC) in alopecia patients. Alopecia areata with under or over 50% scalp involvement, alopecia totalis and alopecia universalis were represented in the patient cohort, which was mostly female. For TCR sequencing, blood came from over 25 alopecia patients at anywhere from one to four time points (pre-sensitization, 2, 6 and 24 weeks). Blood was sampled from patients pre-sensitization (week 0) and at 2, 6 and about 24 weeks after DPC sensitization. Patch testing was performed on the upper back with Finn chambers containing 0.01% DPC, and the patch tests were scored after 6 days according to International Contact Dermatitis Research Group standards.

Libraries were built with RACE. Reads for this sample came from a NextSeq 500. During library preparation, unique molecular identifiers were attached to individual cDNA molecules so that TCRs could be counted in a quantitative, reproducible way. Both TCR alpha and TCR beta chains were sequenced from each blood RNA sample. As for the original processing: A median of around 100,000 TCRs per sample was observed, with a range of about 20,000 to 750,000. V, J and CDR3 annotation of the TCR reads was carried out using the Decombinator software suite. Every sample was subsampled to the same number of TCRs (28,000) for the PS versus PT1 abundance plots. TCRs were defined as expanded if absent before sensitization and observed at least eight times at the 2-week time point. The public reads were reanalyzed by TCRdb: fastp trimming at Q25, MiXCR alignment, in-frame beta chains only. All rows with the same CDR3 protein become a single entry with the most common DNA and genes. In this record, the V and J calls reflect TCRdb's handling and not the investigators' own analysis. The sample table records around 380,000 distinct CDR3 sequences; 4% to 5.5% of these occur just once. Clones ranked in the top ten supply over 2% of the sample.

The paper's findings and limits, for the study overall: Patch test score was positively correlated with the number of PT1 expanded TCRs, with significance at thresholds 8, 16 and 32 but not at 4. Expanded TCRs formed significantly more large CDR3 similarity clusters than pre-sensitization or healthy control sets, consistent with antigen-driven responses. Because every patient had alopecia, a presumed autoimmune disease, the patients' immune response might differ from that of healthy individuals. No change with DPC sensitization was found in the number of TCRs above 1 in 1000 frequency, and no evidence of global repertoire structure alterations was found. After repeated subsampling, the strength of the expansion versus patch-test correlation and the threshold at which it became significant changed.

This clonotype was counted ten times or more. The specificity of this receptor is unknown. Base qualities are missing; no much larger clone stands one base away. The germline V gene (reference sequence) provides CDR1 LGHDT and CDR2 YNNKEL. Cut back by 4 bases and 1 base, the V and J ends lie 5 bases apart. From its cysteine to its phenylalanine, the CDR3 spans 12 amino acids. The retained sequence is limited to the CDR3, 36 bases, with the frame set at the first base. Interpreted using the paper, the time point label stands for: patch test 1, 2 weeks after DPC sensitization. The treatment or condition label, as the study defines it: therapeutic diphenylcyclopropenone sensitization with weekly scalp DPC. Blood at each patch-test visit was drawn before the patch test was applied. Patients were considered eligible if aged 18 to 70, diagnosed with alopecia and deemed suitable for DPC therapy, and patients were excluded if pregnant. Total RNA was isolated from unfractionated whole blood collected in Tempus Blood RNA tubes.

The sample consisted of whole blood, taken in connection with sensitization to the hapten diphenylcyclopropenone (DPC). The sequence was collected from a woman aged 45-59 years with alopecia areata. Some clones in this sample may be carry-over from other donors' samples. In this chain, TRBV3-1 is recombined with TRBJ2-7; the D segment cannot be called with confidence. The DNA sequence reads TGTGCCAGCAGCCCCCGTTCCTACGAGCAGTACTTC. Its protein reads: CASSPRSYEQYF.